This note documents a single T cell receptor (beta chain) sequence. The antigen remains undetermined. The data originate from a study of somatic mutations in cytotoxic T cells in rheumatoid arthritis. Findings and limits, study-wide: A single CD8+ clone exceeded 20% of CD8+ cells in about an eighth of the roughly 60 patients. Which antigens the expanded CD8+ clones targeted was unknown.

Measured with immunoSEQ multiplex PCR; TCRdb has only the in-frame clones, and not every one. The table lists 15,000 to 20,000 clones, approximately 75% of them singletons. Between the trimmed V and J ends, which lost 3 bases and 2 bases, there was a span of 10 bases. Germline V gene sequence: CDR1 MNHEY, CDR2 SMNVEV (reference sequence). This CDR3 region has 15 residues. The chain recombines TRBV27 with TRBJ2-2, with D hard to call. This TCR was recovered from an adult with rheumatoid arthritis. The sequenced sample was CD8+ T cells sorted from blood. The CDR3 region is CASSFWNTNTGELFF. As DNA, the CDR3 is TGTGCCAGCAGTTTTTGGAATACCAACACCGGGGAGCTGTTTTTT.